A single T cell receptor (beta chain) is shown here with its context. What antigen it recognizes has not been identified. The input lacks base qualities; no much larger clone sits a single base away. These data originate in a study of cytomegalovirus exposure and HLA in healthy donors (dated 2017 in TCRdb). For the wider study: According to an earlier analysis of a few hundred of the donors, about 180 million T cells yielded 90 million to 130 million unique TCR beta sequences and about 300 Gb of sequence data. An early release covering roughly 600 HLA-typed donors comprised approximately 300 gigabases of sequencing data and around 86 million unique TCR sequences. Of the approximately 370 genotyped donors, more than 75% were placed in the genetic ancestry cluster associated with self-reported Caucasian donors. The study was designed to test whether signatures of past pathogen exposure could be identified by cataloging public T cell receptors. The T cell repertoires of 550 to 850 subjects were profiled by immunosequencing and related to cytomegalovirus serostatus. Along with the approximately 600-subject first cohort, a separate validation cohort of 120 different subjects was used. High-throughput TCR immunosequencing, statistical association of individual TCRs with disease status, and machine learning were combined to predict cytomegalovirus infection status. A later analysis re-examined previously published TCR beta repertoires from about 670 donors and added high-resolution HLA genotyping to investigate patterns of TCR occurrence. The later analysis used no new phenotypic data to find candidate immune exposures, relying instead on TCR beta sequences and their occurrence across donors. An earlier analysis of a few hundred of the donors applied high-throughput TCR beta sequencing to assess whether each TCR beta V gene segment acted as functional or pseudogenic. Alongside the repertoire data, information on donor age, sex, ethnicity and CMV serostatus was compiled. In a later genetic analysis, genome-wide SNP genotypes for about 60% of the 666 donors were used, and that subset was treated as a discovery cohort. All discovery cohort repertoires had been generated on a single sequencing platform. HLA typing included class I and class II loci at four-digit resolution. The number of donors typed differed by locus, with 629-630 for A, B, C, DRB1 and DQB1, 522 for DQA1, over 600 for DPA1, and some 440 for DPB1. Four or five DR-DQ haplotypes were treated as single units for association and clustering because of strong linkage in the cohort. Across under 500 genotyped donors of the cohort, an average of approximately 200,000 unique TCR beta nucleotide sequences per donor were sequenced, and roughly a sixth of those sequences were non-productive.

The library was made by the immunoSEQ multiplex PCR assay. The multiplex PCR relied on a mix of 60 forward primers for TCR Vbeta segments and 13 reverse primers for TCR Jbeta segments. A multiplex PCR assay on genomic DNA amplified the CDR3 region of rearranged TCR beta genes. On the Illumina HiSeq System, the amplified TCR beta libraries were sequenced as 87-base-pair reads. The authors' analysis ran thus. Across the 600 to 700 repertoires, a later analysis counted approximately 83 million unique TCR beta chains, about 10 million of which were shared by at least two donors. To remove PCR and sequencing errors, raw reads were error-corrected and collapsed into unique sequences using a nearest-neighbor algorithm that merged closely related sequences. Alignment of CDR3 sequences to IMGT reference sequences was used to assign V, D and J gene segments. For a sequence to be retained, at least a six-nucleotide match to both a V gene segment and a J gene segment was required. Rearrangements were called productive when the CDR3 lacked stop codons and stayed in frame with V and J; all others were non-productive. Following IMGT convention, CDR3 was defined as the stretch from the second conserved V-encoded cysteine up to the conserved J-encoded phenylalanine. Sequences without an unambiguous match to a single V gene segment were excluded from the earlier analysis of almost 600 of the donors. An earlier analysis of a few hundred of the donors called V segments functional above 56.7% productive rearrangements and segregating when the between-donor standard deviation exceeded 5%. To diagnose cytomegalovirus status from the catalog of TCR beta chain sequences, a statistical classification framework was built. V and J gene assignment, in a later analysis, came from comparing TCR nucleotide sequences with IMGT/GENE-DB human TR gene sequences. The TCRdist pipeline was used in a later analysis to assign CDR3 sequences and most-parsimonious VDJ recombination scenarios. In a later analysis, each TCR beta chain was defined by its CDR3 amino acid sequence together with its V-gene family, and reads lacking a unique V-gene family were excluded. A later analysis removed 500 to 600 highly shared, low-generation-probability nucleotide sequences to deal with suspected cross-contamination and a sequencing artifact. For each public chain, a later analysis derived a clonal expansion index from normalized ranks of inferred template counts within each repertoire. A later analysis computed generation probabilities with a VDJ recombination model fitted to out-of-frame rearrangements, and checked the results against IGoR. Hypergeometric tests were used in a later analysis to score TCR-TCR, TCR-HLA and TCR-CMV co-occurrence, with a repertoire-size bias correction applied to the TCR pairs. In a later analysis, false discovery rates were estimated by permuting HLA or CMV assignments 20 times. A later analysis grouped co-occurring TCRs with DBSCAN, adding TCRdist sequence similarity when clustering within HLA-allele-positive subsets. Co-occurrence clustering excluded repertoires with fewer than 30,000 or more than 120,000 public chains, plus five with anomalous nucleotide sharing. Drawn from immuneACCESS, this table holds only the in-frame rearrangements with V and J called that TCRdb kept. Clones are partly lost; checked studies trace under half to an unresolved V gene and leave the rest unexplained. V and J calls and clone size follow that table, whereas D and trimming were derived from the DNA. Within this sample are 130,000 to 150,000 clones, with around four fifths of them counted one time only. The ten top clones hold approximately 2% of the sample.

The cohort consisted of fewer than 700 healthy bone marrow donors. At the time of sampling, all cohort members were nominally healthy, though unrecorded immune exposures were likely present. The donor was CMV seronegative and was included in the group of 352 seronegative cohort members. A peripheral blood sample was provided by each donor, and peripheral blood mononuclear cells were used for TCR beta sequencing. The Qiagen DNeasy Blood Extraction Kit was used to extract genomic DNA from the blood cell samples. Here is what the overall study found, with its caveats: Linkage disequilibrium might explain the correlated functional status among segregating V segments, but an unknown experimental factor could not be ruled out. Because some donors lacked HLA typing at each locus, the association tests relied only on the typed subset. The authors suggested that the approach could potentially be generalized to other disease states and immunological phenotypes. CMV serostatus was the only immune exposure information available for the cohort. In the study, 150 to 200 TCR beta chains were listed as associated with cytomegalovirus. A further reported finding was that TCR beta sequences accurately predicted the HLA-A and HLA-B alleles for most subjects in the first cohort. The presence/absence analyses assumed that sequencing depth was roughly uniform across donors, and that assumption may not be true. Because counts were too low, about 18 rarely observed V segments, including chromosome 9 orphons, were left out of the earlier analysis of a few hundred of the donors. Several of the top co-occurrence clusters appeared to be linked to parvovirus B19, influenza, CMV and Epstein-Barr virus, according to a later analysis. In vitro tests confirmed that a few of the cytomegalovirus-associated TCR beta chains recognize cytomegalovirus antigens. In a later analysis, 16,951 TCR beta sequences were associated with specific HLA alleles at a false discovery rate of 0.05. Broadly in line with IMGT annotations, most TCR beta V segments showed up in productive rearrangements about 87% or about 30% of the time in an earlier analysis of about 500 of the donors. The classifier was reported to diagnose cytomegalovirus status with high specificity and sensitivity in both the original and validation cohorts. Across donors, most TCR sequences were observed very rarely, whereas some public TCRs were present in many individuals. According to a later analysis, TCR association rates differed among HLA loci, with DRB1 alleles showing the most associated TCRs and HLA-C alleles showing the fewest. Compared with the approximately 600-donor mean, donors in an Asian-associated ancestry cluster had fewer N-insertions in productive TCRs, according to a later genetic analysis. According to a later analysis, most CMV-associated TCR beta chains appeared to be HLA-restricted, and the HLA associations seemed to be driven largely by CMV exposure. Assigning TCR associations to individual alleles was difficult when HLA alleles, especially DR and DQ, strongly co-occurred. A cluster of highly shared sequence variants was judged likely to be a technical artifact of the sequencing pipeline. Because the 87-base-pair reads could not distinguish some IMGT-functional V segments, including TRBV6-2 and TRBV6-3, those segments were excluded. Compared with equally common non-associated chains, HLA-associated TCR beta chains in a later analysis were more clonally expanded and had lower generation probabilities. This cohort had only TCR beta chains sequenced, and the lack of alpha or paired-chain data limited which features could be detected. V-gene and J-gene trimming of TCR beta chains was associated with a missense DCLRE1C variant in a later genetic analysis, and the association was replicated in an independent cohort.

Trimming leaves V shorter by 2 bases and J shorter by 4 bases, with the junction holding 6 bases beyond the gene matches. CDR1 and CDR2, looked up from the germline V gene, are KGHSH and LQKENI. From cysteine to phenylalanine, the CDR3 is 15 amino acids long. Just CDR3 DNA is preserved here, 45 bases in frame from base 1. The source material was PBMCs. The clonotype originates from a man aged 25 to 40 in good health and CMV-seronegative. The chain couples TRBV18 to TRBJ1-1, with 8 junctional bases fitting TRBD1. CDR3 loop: CASSPGGTGRTEAFF. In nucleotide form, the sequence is TGTGCCAGCTCACCAGGAGGGACAGGTCGCACTGAAGCTTTCTTT. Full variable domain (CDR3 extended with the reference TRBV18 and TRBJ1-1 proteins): NAGVMQNPRHLVRRRGQEARLRCSPMKGHSHVYWYRQLPEEGLKFMVYLQKENIIDESGMPKERFSAEFPKEGPSILRIQQVVRGDSAAYFCASSPGGTGRTEAFFGQGTRLTVV.